The next 18 T cell receptor beta chains were all read from a single sample in a study of patients and donors after allogeneic stem cell transplantation (dated by TCRdb to about 2020). Receptor amplification or capture employed RT-PCR. Sequencing relied on a NextSeq 550. Using fastp at Q25 and MiXCR, TCRdb reprocessed the public reads and kept productive beta chains. Identical CDR3 proteins give one entry, which carries the most common genes and DNA. The sample includes about 200,000 distinct CDR3 sequences, with 35% to 50% observed a single time. 33% of the sample is taken by the ten largest. Sequencing input: blood, either unsorted or a sorted T cell fraction (not recorded which). These receptors all come from a human donor who was either an allogeneic HSCT recipient or a stem cell or donor lymphocyte infusion donor (not recorded which). It is not recorded whose cells these are; they may come from a transplant donor.

The CDR3: CASSYGRVNTEAFF. The DNA for the CDR3 is TGTGCCAGCAGTTACGGCAGGGTGAACACTGAAGCTTTCTTT. This chain joins TRBV12-3 or TRBV12-4 and TRBJ1-1; D possibly corresponds to TRBD1 (5 bases). The CDR3 runs to 14 residues. V was pared by 4 bases and J by 0 bases, with 9 bases between.

This chain connects TRBV7-3 to TRBJ2-1; 15 bases fit TRBD2. Trimming removed 5 bases from V and 5 bases from J; junction bases left unmatched: 4. This CDR3 comprises 16 residues. The germline gives CDR1 SGHTA, CDR2 FQGTGA. The CDR3, as DNA: TGTGCCAGCAGCCCCGGGACTAGCGGGAGGAACAATGAGCAGTTCTTC. Its protein product is CASSPGTSGRNNEQFF.

The table lists this clonotype with many counts. The chain is built from TRBV12-3 or TRBV12-4 and TRBJ1-5; possible D gene TRBD1, 5 bases. This CDR3 has 14 amino acids. V gave up 7 bases and J gave up 7 bases, with 17 bases separating them. As DNA, the CDR3 is TGTGCCAGCACCATTGGGGGTTCAGGGCAGCCCCAGCATTTT. Its protein product is CASTIGGSGQPQHF.

V usage is TRBV6-6 and J usage is TRBJ1-2; 8 bases align to TRBD1. J was trimmed by 8 bases and V by 4 bases; bases with no gene match: 6. Germline-derived CDR1 and CDR2 are MNHNY and SVGAGI (reference sequence). This CDR3 region has 13 residues. CDR3: CASSSRTGRGYTF. The CDR3 nucleotides are TGTGCCAGCAGTTCGAGGACAGGGAGAGGCTACACCTTC.

The chain combines TRBV15 with TRBJ1-2, with D perhaps matching TRBD1 (6 bases). Germline CDR1 and CDR2: LNHNV and YYDKDF (reference sequence). This CDR3 has 16 amino acids. Trimming pared 0 bases from V and 5 bases from J, leaving 16 bases between. The CDR3 loop reads CATSRDLGASEYGYTF. CDR3 nucleotides: TGTGCCACCAGCAGAGATTTGGGGGCCAGCGAGTATGGCTACACCTTC.

The chain is built from TRBV19 and TRBJ1-1, with D hard to call. CDR1 is LNHDA and CDR2 is SQIVND in the germline V gene (reference sequence). This CDR3 is built from 13 residues. V shed 1 base and J shed 2 bases, with 5 bases lying between them. The CDR3 DNA sequence: TGTGCCAGTAGTATAGTCCTCAACACTGAAGCTTTCTTT. Amino acid sequence: CASSIVLNTEAFF. Full variable domain (missing parts from reference TRBV19 and TRBJ1-1): DGGITQSPKYLFRKEGQNVTLSCEQNLNHDAMYWYRQDPGQGLRLIYYSQIVNDFQKGDIAEGYSVSREKKESFPLTVTSAQKNPTAFYLCASSIVLNTEAFFGQGTRLTVV.

In its sample, this clonotype was seen a few times. The chain joins TRBV25-1 to TRBJ1-4; no clear D. The V end was cut by 3 bases, the J end by 4 bases, with 3 bases between. The CDR3 sequence is 12 residues long. Germline-derived CDR1 and CDR2 are MGHDK and SYGVNS. The CDR3 DNA sequence: TGTGCCAGCAGTGAGCATAATGAAAAACTGTTTTTT. Amino acid sequence: CASSEHNEKLFF.

This rearrangement joins TRBV29-1 to TRBJ1-5; tentatively, D is TRBD1 (5 bases). Per the germline V gene, CDR1 is SQVTM and CDR2 is ANQGSEA. The CDR3 covers 13 residues. V was trimmed by 5 bases and J by 8 bases, leaving 16 bases between them. The CDR3, as DNA: TGCAGCGTTCAGGCAGGGCCCGGTGAGCCCCAGCATTTT. Its translation: CSVQAGPGEPQHF.

The V and J genes are TRBV20-1 and TRBJ1-5; 7 positions agree with TRBD1. V dropped 0 bases and J dropped 5; count of bases not matched to a gene: 4. The CDR3 length is 14 residues. CDR1 DFQATT and CDR2 SNEGSKA come from the germline V gene (reference sequence). The CDR3 reads CSARDRQGDQPQHF. The CDR3 DNA sequence: TGCAGTGCTAGAGACCGACAGGGAGATCAGCCCCAGCATTTT.

V and J are TRBV19 and TRBJ2-3; tentative D call: TRBD1 (5 bases). V shed 0 bases and J shed 0 bases, with 7 bases lying between them. The CDR3 has 15 amino acids. Germline V gene lookup returns CDR1 LNHDA and CDR2 SQIVND (reference sequence). The CDR3 spells CASSIEGPSTDTQYF. CDR3 DNA: TGTGCCAGTAGTATAGAGGGGCCTAGCACAGATACGCAGTATTTT.

The chain employs TRBV27 and TRBJ1-1; D is ambiguous. This CDR3 has 13 residues. Trimming took off 3 bases at V and 2 bases at J, with 7 bases between the two ends. The germline V gene has CDR1 MNHEY and CDR2 SMNVEV (reference sequence). The CDR3 reads CASSFQLNTEAFF. DNA of the CDR3: TGTGCCAGCAGTTTCCAGCTAAACACTGAAGCTTTCTTT.

The V call is TRBV6-2 or TRBV6-3, the J call TRBJ1-1, with D tentatively TRBD1 (5 bases). Germline loops: CDR1 MNHEY, CDR2 SVGEGT. V was pared by 8 bases and J by 6 bases, with 19 bases between. The CDR3 totals 14 residues. Here the CDR3 DNA reads TGTGCCAGCCACCCGGCAGGGAGTCGGGCTGAAGCTTTCTTT. It encodes CASHPAGSRAEAFF.

The V gene is TRBV27, the J gene TRBJ2-7, with 11 bases aligning to TRBD2. CDR1 MNHEY and CDR2 SMNVEV come from the germline V gene (reference sequence). The V and J ends lost 3 bases and 1 base, in that order; junction bases with no gene match: 8. The CDR3 has 17 amino acids. CDR3 bases: TGTGCCAGCAGTTTCGGGGTCGGGACTAGCGGATCCTACGAGCAGTACTTC. Translated: CASSFGVGTSGSYEQYF.

The V gene is TRBV4-3, the J gene TRBJ1-1; D is unclear. Between the trimmed V and J ends, which lost 1 base and 7 bases, there was a span of 7 bases. The CDR3 extends over 12 amino acids. Germline assignment: CDR1 LGHNA and CDR2 YSLEER. CDR3 nucleotides: TGCGCCAGCAGCCAAGGGTCCGGTGAAGCTTTCTTT. This sequence encodes CASSQGSGEAFF.

The V and J genes are TRBV12-3 or TRBV12-4 and TRBJ2-1; D is possibly TRBD2 (5 bases). CDR3 length equals 16 residues. Deletions cut 4 bases from V and 0 bases from J, with 13 bases between. CDR3: CASSSRGPSSYNEQFF. CDR3 nucleotides: TGTGCCAGCAGTTCCCGCGGGCCTAGCTCCTACAATGAGCAGTTCTTC.

This clonotype has only a few counts. The genes are TRBV29-1 and TRBJ1-2; D remains unclear. CDR1 is SQVTM and CDR2 is ANQGSEA in the germline V gene. This CDR3 region has 10 residues. V lost 3 bases to trimming and J lost 7 bases, with 6 bases between them. The CDR3 bases are TGCAGCGTTGAGAGGAGTGGCTACACCTTC. This encodes CSVERSGYTF.

The chain is built from TRBV6-5 and TRBJ1-1; D might be TRBD1 (5 bases). CDR3 length: 14 amino acids. The V end was cut by 2 bases, the J end by 10 bases, with 17 bases between. Germline CDR1 MNHEY, CDR2 SVGAGI. CDR3 amino acids: CASSYLPGQWGAFF. The CDR3 DNA reads TGTGCCAGCAGTTACCTCCCCGGACAATGGGGAGCTTTCTTT.

This clonotype was recorded a few times. The chain uses TRBV12-3 or TRBV12-4 and TRBJ2-1; no reliable D call. This CDR3 is 11 amino acids long. Trimming took off 5 bases at V and 9 bases at J, with 8 bases between the two ends. CDR3 amino acids: CASSPGAEQFF. The CDR3 nucleotides read TGTGCCAGCAGTCCCGGAGCTGAGCAGTTCTTC.